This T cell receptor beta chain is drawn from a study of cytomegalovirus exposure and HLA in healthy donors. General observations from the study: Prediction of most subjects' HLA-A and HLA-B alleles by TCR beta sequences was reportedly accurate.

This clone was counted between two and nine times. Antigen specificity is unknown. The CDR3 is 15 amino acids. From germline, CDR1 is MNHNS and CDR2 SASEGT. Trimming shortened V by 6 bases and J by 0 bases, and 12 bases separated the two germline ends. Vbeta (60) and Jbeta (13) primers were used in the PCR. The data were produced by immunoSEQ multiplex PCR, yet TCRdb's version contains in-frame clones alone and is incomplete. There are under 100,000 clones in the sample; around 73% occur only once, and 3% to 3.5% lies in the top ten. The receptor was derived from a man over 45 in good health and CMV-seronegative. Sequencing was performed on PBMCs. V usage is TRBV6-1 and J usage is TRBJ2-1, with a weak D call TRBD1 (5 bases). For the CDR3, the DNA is TGTGCCAGCAGCATACAGGAGAGCTCCTACAATGAGCAGTTCTTC. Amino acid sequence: CASSIQESSYNEQFF.